Each of the 2 T cell receptor beta chains below was sequenced from the same sample in a study of T cells in Graves' hyperthyroidism and ophthalmopathy. RNA transcripts provided the source from which TCR beta CDR3 regions were amplified. The HTBI primer set drove a first-round RT-PCR of the TCR CDR3. From the multiplex PCR reads, TCRdb called clonotypes with MiXCR, one entry per CDR3 protein. The table lists about 250,000 distinct CDR3 sequences, around 25% of them singletons. Sequencing input: blood. The receptors shown here come from a woman in her forties with Graves' ophthalmopathy.

At least ten counts were recorded for this clonotype. The CDR3 bases are TGCGCCAGCAGCTTGGAGGGACAGGGATCCTACGAGCAGTACTTC. Translation: CASSLEGQGSYEQYF. The chain recombines TRBV5-1 with TRBJ2-7; 9 nucleotides agree with TRBD1. J was trimmed by 1 base and V by 0 bases; bases with no gene match: 2. The germline CDR1 and CDR2 sequences are SGHRS and YFSETQ. The CDR3 is made up of 15 amino acids.

The chain joins TRBV28 to TRBJ1-1; D is uncertain. Trimming took 4 bases from V and 6 from J, leaving 18 bases between them. This CDR3 has 15 residues. Germline values: CDR1 MDHEN, CDR2 SYDVKM. The CDR3 DNA follows: TGTGCCAGCAGTTCAGCGGGATCCATATTCGCTGAAGCTTTCTTT. Amino acid sequence: CASSSAGSIFAEAFF.